This TCR beta chain was recorded in a study of glioma-infiltrating T cells after dendritic cell vaccination. Study-wide context: Between about 2003 and 2013, patients got autologous tumor lysate-pulsed dendritic cell vaccines.

Germline values: CDR1 SGHDN, CDR2 FVKESK. CDR3 size: 17 residues. V was clipped by 4 bases and J by 0 bases; unmatched bases: 9. The repertoire was sequenced with immunoSEQ multiplex PCR; TCRdb's copy has only in-frame clones and lacks some. There are tens of thousands of clones in the sample; 70% to 80% occur only once, and under 40% lies in the top ten. The sequenced sample was blood, obtained before dendritic cell vaccination. The sequence was collected from a human donor with glioblastoma. The rearrangement joins TRBV14 to TRBJ1-3; TRBD1 matches at 7 bases. As DNA, the CDR3 is TGTGCCAGCAGCCTGAGGACAGGACACATCTCTGGAAACACCATATATTTT. Protein product: CASSLRTGHISGNTIYF.